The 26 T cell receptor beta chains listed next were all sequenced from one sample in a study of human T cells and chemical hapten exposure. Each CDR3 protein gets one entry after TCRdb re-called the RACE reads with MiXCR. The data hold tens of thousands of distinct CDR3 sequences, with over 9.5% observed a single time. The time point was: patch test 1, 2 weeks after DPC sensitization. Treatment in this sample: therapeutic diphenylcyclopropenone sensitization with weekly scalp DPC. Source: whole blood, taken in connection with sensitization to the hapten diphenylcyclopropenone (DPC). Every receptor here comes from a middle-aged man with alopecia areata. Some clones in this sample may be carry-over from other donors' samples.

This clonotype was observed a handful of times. CDR3 nucleotides: TGTGCCAGCAGTTACCCGGCGGGGGGGACCTACAATGAGCAGTTCTTC. Its protein is CASSYPAGGTYNEQFF. This chain connects TRBV6-2 or TRBV6-3 to TRBJ2-1, with TRBD2 identical over 9 bases. The CDR3 is 16 residues long. In germline, CDR1 is MNHEY, CDR2 SVGEGT. With V trimmed by 2 bases and J by 2 bases, 4 bases remained unmatched.

Here the CDR3 reads CSVDRGTDTQYF. In DNA form, the CDR3 reads TGCAGTGTTGACAGGGGGACAGATACGCAGTATTTT. V and J are TRBV20-1 and TRBJ2-3; 9 bases are shared with TRBD1. CDR1 and CDR2 (germline): DFQATT, SNEGSKA (reference sequence). The V segment lost 7 bases and the J segment 3 bases; nucleotides outside the gene matches: 2. The CDR3 covers 12 residues.

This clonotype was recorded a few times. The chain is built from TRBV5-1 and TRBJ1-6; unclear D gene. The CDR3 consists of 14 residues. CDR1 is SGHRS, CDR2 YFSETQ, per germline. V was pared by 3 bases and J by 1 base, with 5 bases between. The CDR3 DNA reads TGCGCCAGCAGCTCAGATTCCTATAATTCACCCCTCCACTTT. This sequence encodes CASSSDSYNSPLHF. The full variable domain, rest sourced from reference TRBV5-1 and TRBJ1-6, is KAGVTQTPRYLIKTRGQQVTLSCSPISGHRSVSWYQQTPGQGLQFLFEYFSETQRNKGNFPGRFSGRQFSNSRSEMNVSTLELGDSALYLCASSSDSYNSPLHFGNGTRLTVT.

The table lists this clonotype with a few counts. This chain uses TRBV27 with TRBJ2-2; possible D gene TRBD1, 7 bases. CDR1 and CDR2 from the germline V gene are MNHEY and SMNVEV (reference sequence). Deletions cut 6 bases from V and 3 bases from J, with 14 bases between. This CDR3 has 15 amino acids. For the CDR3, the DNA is TGTGCCAGCAGGGAGGGGGCAGGATACACCGGGGAGCTGTTTTTT. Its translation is CASREGAGYTGELFF.

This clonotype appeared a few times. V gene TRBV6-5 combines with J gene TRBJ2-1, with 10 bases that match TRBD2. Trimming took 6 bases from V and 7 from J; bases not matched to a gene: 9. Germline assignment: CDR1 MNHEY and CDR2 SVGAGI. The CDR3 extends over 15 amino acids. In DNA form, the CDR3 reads TGTGCCAGCAGCGCCACTAGCGGGGTGAGGAATGAGCAGTTCTTC. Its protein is CASSATSGVRNEQFF.

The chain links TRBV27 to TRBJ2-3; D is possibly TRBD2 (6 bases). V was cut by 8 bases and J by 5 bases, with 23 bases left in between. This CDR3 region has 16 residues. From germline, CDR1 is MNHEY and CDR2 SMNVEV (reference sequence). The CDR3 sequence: CASGWPERARGDTQYF. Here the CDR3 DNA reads TGTGCCAGCGGGTGGCCGGAGCGGGCACGAGGAGATACGCAGTATTTT.

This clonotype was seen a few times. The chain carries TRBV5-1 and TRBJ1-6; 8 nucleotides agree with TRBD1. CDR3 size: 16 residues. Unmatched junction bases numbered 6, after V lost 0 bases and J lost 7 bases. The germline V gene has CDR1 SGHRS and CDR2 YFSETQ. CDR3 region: CASSLALGQGNSPLHF. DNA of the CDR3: TGCGCCAGCAGCTTGGCTCTCGGACAGGGAAATTCACCCCTCCACTTT. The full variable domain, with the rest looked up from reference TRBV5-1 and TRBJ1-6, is KAGVTQTPRYLIKTRGQQVTLSCSPISGHRSVSWYQQTPGQGLQFLFEYFSETQRNKGNFPGRFSGRQFSNSRSEMNVSTLELGDSALYLCASSLALGQGNSPLHFGNGTRLTVT.

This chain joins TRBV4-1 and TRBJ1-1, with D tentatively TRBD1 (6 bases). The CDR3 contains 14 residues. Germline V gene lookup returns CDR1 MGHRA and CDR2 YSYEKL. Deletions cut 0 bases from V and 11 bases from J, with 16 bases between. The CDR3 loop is CASSQDQAAGVAFF. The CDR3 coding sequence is TGCGCCAGCAGCCAAGATCAAGCTGCAGGGGTCGCTTTCTTT.

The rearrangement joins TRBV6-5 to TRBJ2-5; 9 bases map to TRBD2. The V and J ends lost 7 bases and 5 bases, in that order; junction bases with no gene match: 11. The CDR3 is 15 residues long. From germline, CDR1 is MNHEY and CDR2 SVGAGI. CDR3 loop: CASTIAGDPRETQYF. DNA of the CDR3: TGTGCCAGCACTATAGCGGGAGATCCCCGTGAGACCCAGTACTTC.

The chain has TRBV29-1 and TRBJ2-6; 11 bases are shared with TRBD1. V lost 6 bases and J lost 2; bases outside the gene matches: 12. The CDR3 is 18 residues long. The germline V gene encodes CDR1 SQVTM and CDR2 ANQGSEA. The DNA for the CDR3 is TGCAGCGTGGCGGGGACAGGGGGTTTGGACCCTGGGGCCAACGTCCTGACTTTC. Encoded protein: CSVAGTGGLDPGANVLTF.

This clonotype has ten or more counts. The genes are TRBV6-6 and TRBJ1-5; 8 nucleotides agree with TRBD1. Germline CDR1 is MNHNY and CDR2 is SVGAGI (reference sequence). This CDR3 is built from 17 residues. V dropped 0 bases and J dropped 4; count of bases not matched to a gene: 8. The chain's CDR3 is CASSYSSTGARNQPQHF. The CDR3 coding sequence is TGTGCCAGCAGTTACTCGTCGACAGGGGCTAGAAATCAGCCCCAGCATTTT.

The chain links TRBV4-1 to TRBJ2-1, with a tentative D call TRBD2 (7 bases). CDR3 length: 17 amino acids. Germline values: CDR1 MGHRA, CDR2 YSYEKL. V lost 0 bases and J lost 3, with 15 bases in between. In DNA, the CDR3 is TGCGCCAGCAGCCAAGAAGGGCGGGGAGGGGGCTACAATGAGCAGTTCTTC. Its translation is CASSQEGRGGGYNEQFF.

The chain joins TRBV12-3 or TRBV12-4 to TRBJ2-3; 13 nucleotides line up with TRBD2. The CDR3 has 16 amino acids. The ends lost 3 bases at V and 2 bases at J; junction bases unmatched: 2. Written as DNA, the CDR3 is TGTGCCAGCAGTTTCACTAGCGGGAGGGCCACAGATACGCAGTATTTT. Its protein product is CASSFTSGRATDTQYF.

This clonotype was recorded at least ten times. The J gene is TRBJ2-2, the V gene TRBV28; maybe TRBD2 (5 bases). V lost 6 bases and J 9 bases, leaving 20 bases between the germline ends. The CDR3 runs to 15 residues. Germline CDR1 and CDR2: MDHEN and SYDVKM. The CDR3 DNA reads TGTGCCAGCAGCCTACTTAGGACTTCATCACGGGAGCTGTTTTTT. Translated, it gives CASSLLRTSSRELFF. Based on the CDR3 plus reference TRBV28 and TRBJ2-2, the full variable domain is DVKVTQSSRYLVKRTGEKVFLECVQDMDHENMFWYRQDPGLGLRLIYFSYDVKMKEKGDIPEGYSVSREKKERFSLILESASTNQTSMYLCASSLLRTSSRELFFGEGSRLTVL.

The CDR3 region has the DNA TGTGCCAGCAGCTTTTCGGGACGGGTCAATCAGCCCCAGCATTTT. Protein: CASSFSGRVNQPQHF. This sequence joins TRBV7-9 and TRBJ1-5, with TRBD1 as a possible D gene (5 bases). The CDR3 totals 15 residues. Germline lookup yields CDR1 SEHNR and CDR2 FQNEAQ (reference sequence). Trimming left V 3 bases short and J 3 bases short, with 12 bases between.

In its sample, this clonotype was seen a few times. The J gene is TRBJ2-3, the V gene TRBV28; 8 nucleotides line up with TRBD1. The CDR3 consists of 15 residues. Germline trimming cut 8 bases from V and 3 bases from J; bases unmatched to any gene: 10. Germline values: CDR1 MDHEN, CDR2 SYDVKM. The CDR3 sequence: CASRAQGARTDTQYF. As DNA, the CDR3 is TGTGCCAGCCGAGCGCAGGGGGCGAGGACAGATACGCAGTATTTT.

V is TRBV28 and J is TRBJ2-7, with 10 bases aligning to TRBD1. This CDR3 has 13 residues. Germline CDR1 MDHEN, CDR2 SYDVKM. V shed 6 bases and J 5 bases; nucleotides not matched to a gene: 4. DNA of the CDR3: TGTGCCAGCAGGGGGACAGGGGTCCACGAGCAGTACTTC. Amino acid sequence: CASRGTGVHEQYF.

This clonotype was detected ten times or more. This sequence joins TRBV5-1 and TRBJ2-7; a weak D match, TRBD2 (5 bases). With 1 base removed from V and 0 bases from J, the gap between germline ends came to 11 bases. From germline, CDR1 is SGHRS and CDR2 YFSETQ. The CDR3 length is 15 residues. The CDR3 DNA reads TGCGCCAGCAGCTTGCATTCTGGGAGCTCCTACGAGCAGTACGTC. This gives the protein CASSLHSGSSYEQYV.

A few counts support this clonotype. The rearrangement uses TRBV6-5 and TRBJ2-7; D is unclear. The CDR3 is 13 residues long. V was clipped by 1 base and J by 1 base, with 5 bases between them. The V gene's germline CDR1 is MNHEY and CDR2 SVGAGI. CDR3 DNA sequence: TGTGCCAGCAGTTACTACAGATCCTACGAGCAGTACTTC. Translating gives CASSYYRSYEQYF.

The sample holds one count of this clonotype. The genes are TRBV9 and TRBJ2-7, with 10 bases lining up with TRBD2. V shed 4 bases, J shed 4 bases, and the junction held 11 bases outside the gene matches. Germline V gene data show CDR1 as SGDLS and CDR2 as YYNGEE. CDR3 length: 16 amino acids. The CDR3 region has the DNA TGTGCCAGCAGCCCAAGAGAGGCTAGCGGGAGTTACGAGCAGTACTTC. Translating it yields CASSPREASGSYEQYF.

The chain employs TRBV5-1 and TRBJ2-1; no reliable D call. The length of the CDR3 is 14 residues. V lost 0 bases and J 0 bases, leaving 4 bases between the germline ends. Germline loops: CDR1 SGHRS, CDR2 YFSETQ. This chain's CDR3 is CASSLGNSYNEQFF. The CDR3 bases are TGCGCCAGCAGCTTGGGAAACTCCTACAATGAGCAGTTCTTC.

Here the CDR3 reads CASSEEGTAKNTEAFF. CDR3 in DNA: TGTGCCAGCAGTGAGGAAGGGACAGCCAAGAACACTGAAGCTTTCTTT. V is TRBV2 and J is TRBJ1-1; 7 nucleotides match TRBD1. The CDR3 loop spans 16 amino acids. Germline lookup yields CDR1 SNHLY and CDR2 FYNNEI. After removal of 3 bases from V and 1 base from J, the junction contained 8 bases not matched to a gene.

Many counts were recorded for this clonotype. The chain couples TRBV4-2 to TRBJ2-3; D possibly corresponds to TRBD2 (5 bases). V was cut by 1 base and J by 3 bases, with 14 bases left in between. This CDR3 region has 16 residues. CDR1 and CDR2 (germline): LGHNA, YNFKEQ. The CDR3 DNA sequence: TGTGCCAGCAGCCAAGTGCACCGGGGAGCGACAGATACGCAGTATTTT. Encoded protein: CASSQVHRGATDTQYF.

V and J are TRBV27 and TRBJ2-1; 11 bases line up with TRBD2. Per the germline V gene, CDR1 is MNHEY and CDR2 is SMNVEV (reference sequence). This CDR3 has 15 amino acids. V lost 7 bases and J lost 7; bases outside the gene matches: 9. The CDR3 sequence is CASTNPSGRINEQFF. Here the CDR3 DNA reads TGTGCCAGCACTAACCCTAGCGGGAGGATAAATGAGCAGTTCTTC.

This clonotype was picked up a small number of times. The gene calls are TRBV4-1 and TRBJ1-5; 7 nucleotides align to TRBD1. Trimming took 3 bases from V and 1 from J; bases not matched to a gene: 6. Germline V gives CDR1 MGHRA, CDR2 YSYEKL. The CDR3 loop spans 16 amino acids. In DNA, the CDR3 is TGCGCCAGCAGCCAGGCAGGGGGGGTAAGCAATCAGCCCCAGCATTTT. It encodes CASSQAGGVSNQPQHF.

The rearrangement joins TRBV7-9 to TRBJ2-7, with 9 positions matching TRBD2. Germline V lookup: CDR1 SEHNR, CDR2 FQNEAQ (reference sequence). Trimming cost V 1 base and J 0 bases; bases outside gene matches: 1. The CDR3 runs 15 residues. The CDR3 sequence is CASSLGGRASYEQYV. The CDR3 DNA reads TGTGCCAGCAGCTTAGGCGGGAGGGCCTCCTACGAGCAGTACGTC.